This T cell receptor beta chain was identified in a study of long-term antiretroviral therapy in people with HIV (dated by TCRdb to 2021 to 2024). About the full investigation: Collection of the earliest samples took place about a decade ahead of the 2015 WHO recommendation for immediate ART, at a time when ART was typically delayed until CD4 counts fell. Whether ART initiation and durable HIV suppression were associated with changes in peripheral blood TRB repertoire composition and diversity was tested in a retrospective serial study. A total of about 180 cryopreserved PBMC samples were contributed to the cohort by 30 adults with confirmed HIV infection, with samples collected serially over a mean of about 6 years (range 1-12). About two fifths of the roughly 30 participants with HIV were female. No cross-contamination during QIAcube processing was shown when test extractions of a monoclonal T-cell line were performed alongside 25 to 35 polyclonal samples.

Trimming removed 4 bases from V and 1 base from J, leaving 14 bases between the germline ends. The CDR1 and CDR2 encoded by the germline V gene are SGHVS and FQNEAQ. Including the terminal cysteine and valine, the CDR3 comprises 15 residues. Only the CDR3 DNA is retained, 45 bases long and in frame from the first base. The immunoSEQ hsTCRB v3.0 assay was used at survey level resolution for TRB variable region sequencing. The targeted TRB sequencing depth was roughly 40,000-55,000 T-cell genomes per sample. Pooled TRB libraries were sequenced on an Illumina MiSeq with a v3 150-cycle kit. The published analysis was carried out like this. Analysis of repertoires was carried out in R inside a reproducible Nextflow workflow spanning QC, data transformation and analysis. LymphoSeq2, an R package for exploring AIRR-Seq data, was used to implement custom analyses. After excluding a few samples that yielded fewer than 5000 total TRB sequences, 150 to 200 HIV repertoires remained for analysis. Among the approximately 200 retained HIV repertoires, under 65 were collected before ART initiation and under 150 after ART initiation. Repertoires were downsampled to 5000 TRB nucleotide sequences, with summary statistics averaged over 100 downsampling iterations. TRB sequences were retained for analysis only if CDR3 regions of at least seven amino acids were present. Diversity was measured with a Shannon entropy-derived clonality score and the Gini coefficient. In the repertoire networks, any two of the top 5000 CDR3 amino acid sequences were linked whenever the two sequences differed by an edit distance of one. For TRB CDR3 amino acid sequences, GLIPH2 was used to predict antigen specificity groups and MHC restriction. Known CMV, EBV, HIV or tissue antigen associations were flagged by matching CDR3 amino acid sequences against VDJdb and McPAS-TCR. Pre-ART, post-ART and control groups were compared with Wilcoxon signed-rank tests and Holm-Bonferroni correction. TCRdb mirrors the immuneACCESS table, restricted to in-frame sequences. Some clones are absent from its copies; in checked studies, under half trace to an unresolved V gene, and the reason for the others is unknown. V, J and clone size are those of that table, while D and trimming were read from the DNA. The sample records 20,000 to 25,000 clones, approximately 86% of which are singletons. 3% to 4% of the sample is taken by the ten largest.

Results and caveats for the whole study, not just this receptor: Samples dated from the mid-2000s to the late 2010s, and the ART regimens used may be less effective than current ones. HIV repertoires had narrower CDR3 length ranges than controls, and the network structure suggested an antigen-experienced repertoire that shifted only slightly toward naive after ART. Starting ART was linked to a significant rise in TRB diversity, yet even with long-term ART the diversity remained significantly lower than in transplant donor controls. Because PBMC availability was limited, only the TCR beta chain was sequenced, with no alpha chain pairing. Inferences about post-ART repertoire changes are limited because no data were available on ART adherence, viral resistance or therapy changes. Because pre-ART samples had limited cell numbers, profiling was done on unsorted PBMC rather than on sorted CD4+ and CD8+ T cells. The repertoire was dominated across all time points by expanded TRB clones identified before ART initiation, although this dominance was seen to fluctuate and to decrease in many PLHIV after ART.

Inclusion was restricted to participants for whom at least one PBMC sample before ART initiation and at least two post-ART samples were available. All participants with HIV were treated in the United States of America. Before DNA extraction, cryopreserved samples containing 1-10 million PBMC were thawed and washed. At the time of the earliest PBMC sample for each participant with HIV, ages ranged from about 23 to 60 years. PBMC samples were contributed by each participant from 1-4 timepoints before ART initiation and 2-8 timepoints after ART initiation, with a median of 7 samples. Serial HIV viral load, CD4+ T-cell count, ART history and demographic data were obtained for every participant. A Qiagen kit on a QIAcube was used to extract genomic DNA from unsorted PBMC, with samples processed in batches of 12. This clone appeared a single time. Its specific antigen is unknown. Base qualities are not recorded, but no much larger clone differs from it by a single base.

The sequence came from a man between 18 and 29 years old with HIV. The V and J segments used are TRBV7-8 and TRBJ2-7, with a weak D call of TRBD1 (6 bases match). The sample here was unsorted PBMCs, taken about 4 years after starting antiretroviral therapy. The DNA sequence follows: TGTGCCAGCAGCTCCGGACAGCGTTATTCCTACGAGCAGTACGTC. Translated, this gives CASSSGQRYSYEQYV.